This T cell receptor beta chain was retrieved from a study of blood T cell repertoires in COVID-19. Background on the study: PBMCs, B-cell-depleted T cells, or T cells provided the cDNA or gDNA that made up the material.

Clones were sequenced by immunoSEQ multiplex PCR, and TCRdb holds only the in-frame ones, with some missing. The sample records about 260,000 clones, 88% being singletons. Looked up from germline, CDR1 is SGHAT and CDR2 is FQNNGV. The CDR3 is 15 amino acids. V shed 5 bases and J 9 bases; nucleotides not matched to a gene: 6. This clone appeared a single time. Sequencing was performed on peripheral blood. J is TRBJ2-1 and V is TRBV11-2, with 14 bases aligning to TRBD2. This TCR was sampled from a man aged 55 to 69 who had recovered from COVID-19. CDR3 sequence (DNA): TGTGCCAGCAGCGTGACTAGCGGGGGGGCCGGTGAGCAGTTCTTC. Translating it yields CASSVTSGGAGEQFF.